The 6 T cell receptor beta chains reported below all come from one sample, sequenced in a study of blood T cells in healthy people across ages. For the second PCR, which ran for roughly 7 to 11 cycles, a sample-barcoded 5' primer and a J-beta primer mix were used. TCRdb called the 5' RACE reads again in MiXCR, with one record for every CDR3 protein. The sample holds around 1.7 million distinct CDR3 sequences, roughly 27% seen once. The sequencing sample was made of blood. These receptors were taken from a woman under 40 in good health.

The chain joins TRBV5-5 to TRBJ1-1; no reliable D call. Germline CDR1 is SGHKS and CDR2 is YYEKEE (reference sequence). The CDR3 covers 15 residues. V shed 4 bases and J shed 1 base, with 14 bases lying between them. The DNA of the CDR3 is TGTGCCAGCAGCCCCCGGAGCGTCGGGAACACTGAAGCTTTCTTT. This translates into CASSPRSVGNTEAFF. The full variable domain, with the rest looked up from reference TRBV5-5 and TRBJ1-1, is DAGVTQSPTHLIKTRGQQVTLRCSPISGHKSVSWYQQVLGQGPQFIFQYYEKEERGRGNFPDRFSARQFPNYSSELNVNALLLGDSALYLCASSPRSVGNTEAFFGQGTRLTVV.

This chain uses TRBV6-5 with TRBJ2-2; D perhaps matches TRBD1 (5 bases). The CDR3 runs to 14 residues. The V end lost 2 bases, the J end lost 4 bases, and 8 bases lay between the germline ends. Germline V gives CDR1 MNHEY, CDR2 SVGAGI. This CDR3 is CASSYRGGTGELFF. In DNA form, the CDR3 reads TGTGCCAGCAGTTACAGGGGTGGCACCGGGGAGCTGTTTTTT.

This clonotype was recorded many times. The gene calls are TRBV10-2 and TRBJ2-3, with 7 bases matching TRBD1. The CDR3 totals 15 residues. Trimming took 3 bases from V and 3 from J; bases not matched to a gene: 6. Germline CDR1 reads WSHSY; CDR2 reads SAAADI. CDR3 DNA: TGCGCCAGCAGTGAACAAAACAGGGGTACAGATACGCAGTATTTT. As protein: CASSEQNRGTDTQYF.

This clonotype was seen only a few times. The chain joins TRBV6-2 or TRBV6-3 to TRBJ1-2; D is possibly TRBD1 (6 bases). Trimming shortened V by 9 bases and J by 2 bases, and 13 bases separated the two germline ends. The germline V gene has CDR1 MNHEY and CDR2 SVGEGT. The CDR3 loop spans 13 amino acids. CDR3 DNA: TGTGCCAGTAACAGGGATTTCAACTATGGCTACACCTTC. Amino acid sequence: CASNRDFNYGYTF.

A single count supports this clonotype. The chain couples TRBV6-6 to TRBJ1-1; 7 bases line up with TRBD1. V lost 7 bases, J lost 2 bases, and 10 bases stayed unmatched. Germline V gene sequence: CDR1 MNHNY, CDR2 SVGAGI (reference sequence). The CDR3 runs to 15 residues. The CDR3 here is CASTKVQGVNTEAFF. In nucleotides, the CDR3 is TGTGCCAGCACAAAAGTCCAGGGGGTAAACACTGAAGCTTTCTTT.

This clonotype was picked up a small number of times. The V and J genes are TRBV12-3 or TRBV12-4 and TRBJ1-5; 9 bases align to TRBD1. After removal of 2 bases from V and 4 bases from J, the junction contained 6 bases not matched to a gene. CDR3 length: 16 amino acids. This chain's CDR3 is CASSLRRQGGNQPQHF. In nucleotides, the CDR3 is TGTGCCAGCAGTTTACGCCGACAGGGGGGGAATCAGCCCCAGCATTTT.